The 18 T cell receptor beta chains below all came from one sample that was sequenced in a study of blood T cell repertoires in COVID-19. Sequencing used immunoSEQ multiplex PCR; TCRdb keeps in-frame clones, though not all of them. The sample consists of under 400,000 clones, around 87% of them appearing once. The source material was peripheral blood. The receptors originated from a woman aged 25 to 45 with COVID-19, enrolled during active disease.

In this sample, this clone turned up a few times. V usage is TRBV30 and J usage is TRBJ2-7; TRBD2 agrees at 7 bases. The CDR3 has 13 amino acids. Germline trimming cut 5 bases from V and 5 bases from J; bases unmatched to any gene: 9. Germline CDR1 and CDR2: GTSNPN and SVGIG (reference sequence). This CDR3 reads CAWDGGIVDEQYF. For the CDR3, the DNA is TGTGCCTGGGACGGGGGGATTGTGGACGAGCAGTACTTC.

The chain combines TRBV13 with TRBJ2-5; 8 bases agree with TRBD2. Per the germline V gene, CDR1 is PRHDT and CDR2 is FYEKMQ (reference sequence). Losses at the gene ends were 5 bases for V and 1 base for J; bases not matched to a gene: 9. CDR3 length: 16 residues. Here the CDR3 DNA reads TGTGCCAGCAGCCGCCAGATGAGCGGGGGCCAAGAGACCCAGTACTTC. The encoded protein is CASSRQMSGGQETQYF. Together with reference TRBV13 and TRBJ2-5, the CDR3 gives the full variable domain: AAGVIQSPRHLIKEKRETATLKCYPIPRHDTVYWYQQGPGQDPQFLISFYEKMQSDKGSIPDRFSAQQFSDYHSELNMSSLELGDSALYFCASSRQMSGGQETQYFGPGTRLLVL.

This clone was seen just once. The V call is TRBV4-2, the J call TRBJ2-7; TRBD2 matches at 11 bases. The germline V gene encodes CDR1 LGHNA and CDR2 YNFKEQ. The CDR3 sequence is 16 residues long. With V trimmed by 0 bases and J by 2 bases, 3 bases remained unmatched. CDR3 loop: CASSQDRTSGPYEQYF. Written as DNA, the CDR3 is TGTGCCAGCAGCCAAGATAGGACTAGCGGGCCCTACGAGCAGTACTTC.

This rearrangement joins TRBV5-1 to TRBJ2-1; a possible D gene is TRBD1 (6 bases). The CDR3 spans 19 residues. The germline V gene has CDR1 SGHRS and CDR2 YFSETQ. V was clipped by 5 bases and J by 0 bases, with 24 bases between them. This CDR3 reads CASSHQGWRTQSSYNEQFF. As DNA, the CDR3 is TGCGCCAGCAGTCATCAGGGGTGGAGGACCCAAAGCTCCTACAATGAGCAGTTCTTC.

This chain connects TRBV27 to TRBJ2-1, with TRBD2 identical over 10 bases. CDR3 length: 19 amino acids. Trimming cost V 2 bases and J 3 bases; bases outside gene matches: 13. The V gene's germline CDR1 is MNHEY and CDR2 SMNVEV (reference sequence). The CDR3, as DNA: TGTGCCAGCAGTTTACTCCCCTCCACTAGCGGGGAAATCTACAATGAGCAGTTCTTC. This codes for CASSLLPSTSGEIYNEQFF.

As concerns this clone: Other DNA variants within this sample encode the same CDR3. The rearrangement links TRBV28 to TRBJ2-7; TRBD1 matches at 8 bases. The length of the CDR3 is 13 residues. Germline loops: CDR1 MDHEN, CDR2 SYDVKM. V gave up 4 bases and J gave up 7 bases; unmatched junction bases: 6. CDR3 in amino acids: CASSSGQGGEQYF. CDR3 nucleotides: TGTGCCAGCAGTTCCGGACAGGGTGGAGAGCAGTACTTC. Full variable domain (outside the CDR3, taken from reference TRBV28 and TRBJ2-7): DVKVTQSSRYLVKRTGEKVFLECVQDMDHENMFWYRQDPGLGLRLIYFSYDVKMKEKGDIPEGYSVSREKKERFSLILESASTNQTSMYLCASSSGQGGEQYFGPGTRLTVT.

This sequence joins TRBV2 and TRBJ2-5; D perhaps matches TRBD2 (5 bases). The CDR3 extends over 14 amino acids. Trimming stripped 4 bases from V and 5 bases from J, with 14 bases between. CDR1 and CDR2 from the germline V gene are SNHLY and FYNNEI. CDR3 amino acids: CASSVLRAGETQYF. In nucleotides, the CDR3 is TGTGCCAGCAGTGTCCTGAGGGCCGGGGAGACCCAGTACTTC.

The V gene is TRBV2, the J gene TRBJ2-3; 8 nucleotides line up with TRBD1. Unmatched junction bases numbered 7, after V lost 3 bases and J lost 5 bases. The germline CDR1 and CDR2 sequences are SNHLY and FYNNEI. The CDR3 has 15 residues. In DNA, the CDR3 is TGTGCCAGCAGTGAGCAGGGGGCGTCACGAGATACGCAGTATTTT. It translates to CASSEQGASRDTQYF.

The chain uses TRBV5-1 and TRBJ1-1; D gene ambiguous. This CDR3 has 13 residues. V lost 0 bases to trimming and J lost 1 base, with 4 bases between them. Per the germline V gene, CDR1 is SGHRS and CDR2 is YFSETQ. This CDR3 reads CASSLDWNTEAFF. Written as DNA, the CDR3 is TGCGCCAGCAGCTTGGACTGGAACACTGAAGCTTTCTTT.

The chain recombines TRBV25-1 with TRBJ1-2; 9 bases agree with TRBD1. V gave up 1 base and J gave up 7 bases; unmatched junction bases: 7. The CDR3 covers 15 residues. Germline V CDR1 and CDR2: MGHDK, SYGVNS. DNA for the CDR3: TGTGCCAGCAGTGAATCGGGGGCACAGGGGGCTGGCTACACCTTC. This encodes CASSESGAQGAGYTF.

V is TRBV15 and J is TRBJ1-1, with D possibly matching TRBD1 (6 bases). From germline, CDR1 is LNHNV and CDR2 YYDKDF (reference sequence). The V end was cut by 1 base, the J end by 5 bases, with 11 bases between. The CDR3 is 14 residues long. CDR3 DNA: TGTGCCACCAGCAGAGTACAGGGAAGAACTGAAGCTTTCTTT. This encodes CATSRVQGRTEAFF.

The J gene is TRBJ2-1, the V gene TRBV19; 10 bases align to TRBD1. With 1 base clipped from V and 13 bases from J, the junction kept 10 bases outside the gene matches. CDR3 length: 15 residues. Per the germline V gene, CDR1 is LNHDA and CDR2 is SQIVND (reference sequence). CDR3 bases: TGTGCCAGTAGTATAGGCCCGGGACAGGGGTCTCTACAGTTCTTC. Amino acids: CASSIGPGQGSLQFF.

CDR3 DNA sequence: TGTGCCACCAGTGACGGCGTGGGCCGAGGCACAGATACGCAGTATTTT. Its translation: CATSDGVGRGTDTQYF. The chain employs TRBV24-1 and TRBJ2-3; D is undetermined. The CDR3 spans 16 residues. The germline CDR1 and CDR2 sequences are KGHDR and SFDVKD. V lost 4 bases and J lost 1, with 14 bases in between.

The CDR3 DNA reads as TGTGCCAGCAGGGGCAGGGGACTAGCGGGAGGTTCAGCCAAAAACATTCAGTACTTC. The encoded protein is CASRGRGLAGGSAKNIQYF. The J gene is TRBJ2-4, the V gene TRBV7-3; the match to TRBD2 covers 15 bases. Germline CDR1 SGHTA, CDR2 FQGTGA. The trim removed 6 bases at V and 0 bases at J, leaving 9 bases unmatched. The CDR3 is 19 amino acids.

The chain uses TRBV7-8 and TRBJ2-3, with 8 bases fitting TRBD2. Germline V lookup: CDR1 SGHVS, CDR2 FQNEAQ. The CDR3 totals 19 residues. Losses at the gene ends were 5 bases for V and 5 bases for J; bases not matched to a gene: 21. The CDR3 DNA is TGTGCCAGCAGCCAACTGGGGAGGGTATTAGCGGGGCCCAAAGATACGCAGTATTTT. Amino acid sequence: CASSQLGRVLAGPKDTQYF.

This chain joins TRBV30 and TRBJ1-5, with D perhaps TRBD1 (6 bases). V gave up 2 bases and J gave up 6 bases, with 20 bases separating them. The CDR3 loop spans 16 amino acids. Germline loops: CDR1 GTSNPN, CDR2 SVGIG (reference sequence). CDR3 sequence reads: CAWSQVAGASAQPQHF. In DNA, the CDR3 is TGTGCCTGGAGTCAGGTGGCGGGGGCGTCTGCTCAGCCCCAGCATTTT.

The chain is built from TRBV19 and TRBJ2-7; TRBD1 matches at 11 bases. This CDR3 comprises 14 residues. CDR1 and CDR2 (germline): LNHDA, SQIVND (reference sequence). The J segment lost 6 bases and the V segment lost 3 bases, leaving 4 bases of the junction unmatched. In DNA, the CDR3 is TGTGCCAGTAGTATGGACAGGGGGCTCAGCGAGCAGTACTTC. Translated, it gives CASSMDRGLSEQYF.

The rearrangement links TRBV7-2 to TRBJ2-5, with D perhaps TRBD2 (6 bases). The CDR3 is made up of 14 amino acids. Germline-derived CDR1 and CDR2 are SGHTA and FQGNSA. The germline V and J ends were trimmed by 2 bases and 4 bases, with 11 bases remaining between them. CDR3 coding DNA: TGTGCCAGCAGCTTAAACTCGGGACTAGAGACCCAGTACTTC. Translated: CASSLNSGLETQYF. The variable domain in full, completed from reference TRBV7-2 and TRBJ2-5, reads GAGVSQSPSNKVTEKGKDVELRCDPISGHTALYWYRQSLGQGLEFLIYFQGNSAPDKSGLPSDRFSAERTGGSVSTLTIQRTQQEDSAVYLCASSLNSGLETQYFGPGTRLLVL.